These 17 T cell receptor beta chains were sequenced from one sample in a study of post-analysis software for immune sequencing data. Study-wide results and limits: The five TRBV segments detected at higher frequency in patients than in controls included TRBV5-6, TRBV5-1 and TRBV20-1.

Their antigens are not known. Tagging with unique molecular identifiers was a feature of the TCR beta cDNA libraries. A single record per CDR3 protein comes from TCRdb applying MiXCR to the PCR reads. Found here are 430,000 or so distinct CDR3 sequences, approximately 39% of them singletons; the top ten hold approximately 7.1%. The sample was blood. These receptors came from a girl aged 2-9 years with multiple sclerosis.

In nucleotides, the CDR3 is TGTGCCATCAGTGAGGGGGCGGGGGGGATCCAAGAGACCCAGTACTTC. It specifies CAISEGAGGIQETQYF. V and J are TRBV10-3 and TRBJ2-5, with TRBD2 matching 9 bases. V gave up 2 bases and J gave up 1 base; unmatched junction bases: 5. This CDR3 is 16 amino acids long. CDR1 ENHRY and CDR2 SYGVKD come from the germline V gene.

This clonotype was counted only a few times. Here the CDR3 reads CASSLFERGNYEQYF. In DNA, the CDR3 is TGTGCCAGCAGTTTATTCGAGCGGGGAAACTACGAGCAGTACTTC. This chain uses TRBV27 with TRBJ2-7; 7 bases fit TRBD2. This CDR3 has 15 amino acids. J gave up 3 bases and V 1 base, and 6 bases lay outside the gene matches. Germline V gene data show CDR1 as MNHEY and CDR2 as SMNVEV (reference sequence).

The CDR3 is CASSWPPKTGTGYTF. In DNA form, the CDR3 reads TGTGCCAGCAGCTGGCCCCCTAAGACAGGGACGGGCTACACCTTC. The genes are TRBV7-2 and TRBJ1-2; 7 nucleotides agree with TRBD1. Trimming took 4 bases from V and 8 from J; bases not matched to a gene: 13. In germline, CDR1 is SGHTA, CDR2 FQGNSA. The CDR3 is made up of 15 amino acids.

Regarding this clonotype: This may be a read error: a much more frequent sequence differs by one nucleotide. This chain uses TRBV29-1 with TRBJ1-2; the match to TRBD1 covers 9 bases. This CDR3 contains 11 residues. Looked up from germline, CDR1 is SQVTM and CDR2 is ANQGSEA. Here the CDR3 DNA reads TGCGGCCACCTAACAGGGGGCAGCTACACCTTC. Its translation is CGHLTGGSYTF.

V and J are TRBV24-1 and TRBJ2-1, with 8 bases fitting TRBD1. The germline CDR1 and CDR2 sequences are KGHDR and SFDVKD. The CDR3 covers 14 residues. V shed 9 bases and J 4 bases; nucleotides not matched to a gene: 7. The CDR3 DNA sequence: TGTGCCACCGGCGACAGGGGAAAATACAATGAGCAGTTCTTC. The encoded protein is CATGDRGKYNEQFF.

The chain joins TRBV3-1 to TRBJ2-4; 9 bases agree with TRBD2. The J call may not be correct, given that the DNA end is closer to TRBJ2-7. Germline-derived CDR1 and CDR2 are LGHDT and YNNKEL (reference sequence). The CDR3 runs 17 residues. CDR3 region: CASSQGLAGISSYEQYF. The CDR3 DNA is TGTGCCAGCAGCCAAGGGCTAGCGGGGATAAGCTCCTACGAGCAGTACTTC.

This clonotype occurred a few times. The rearrangement links TRBV5-1 to TRBJ2-3, with unresolved D. Germline V CDR1 and CDR2: SGHRS, YFSETQ. The CDR3 runs 14 residues. V dropped 4 bases and J dropped 2 bases, with 11 bases sitting between them. The CDR3 DNA is TGCGCCAGCAGCGACCCGGGCTACACAGATACGCAGTATTTT. Translated, it gives CASSDPGYTDTQYF.

The genes are TRBV28 and TRBJ2-1; weak D call: TRBD2 (5 bases). Germline lookup yields CDR1 MDHEN and CDR2 SYDVKM. Trimming left V 5 bases short and J 6 bases short, with 17 bases between. The CDR3 runs to 15 residues. The CDR3 sequence: CASSPPGLTRNEQFF. The CDR3 DNA follows: TGTGCCAGCAGTCCACCCGGACTTACACGCAATGAGCAGTTCTTC.

V gene TRBV14 combines with J gene TRBJ2-7, with 9 bases aligning to TRBD1. The CDR3 totals 15 residues. Germline V lookup: CDR1 SGHDN, CDR2 FVKESK. Germline trimming cut 1 base from V and 6 bases from J; bases unmatched to any gene: 7. Written as DNA, the CDR3 is TGTGCCAGCAGCCAAGGGACAGGGGCGCCAGGCGAGCAGTACTTC. As protein: CASSQGTGAPGEQYF.

This clonotype was seen a handful of times. The chain is built from TRBV7-2 and TRBJ2-3, with TRBD2 matching over 7 bases. With 5 bases clipped from V and 6 bases from J, the junction kept 8 bases outside the gene matches. Germline CDR1 is SGHTA and CDR2 is FQGNSA. The length of the CDR3 is 14 residues. Here the CDR3 DNA reads TGTGCCAGCAGCCTCCAGGCTAGCGGCGATACGCAGTATTTT. Protein sequence: CASSLQASGDTQYF.

The V and J genes are TRBV20-1 and TRBJ1-5; D uncertain. This CDR3 is built from 13 residues. Germline V gene sequence: CDR1 DFQATT, CDR2 SNEGSKA (reference sequence). With 3 bases removed from V and 3 bases from J, the gap between germline ends came to 9 bases. The CDR3 is CSASATANQPQHF. In nucleotides, the CDR3 is TGCAGTGCTAGCGCGACCGCCAATCAGCCCCAGCATTTT.

The CDR3 loop is CSAGDGPIYEQYF. CDR3 in DNA: TGCAGTGCCGGTGATGGCCCTATCTACGAGCAGTACTTC. The chain joins TRBV20-1 to TRBJ2-7, with D unresolved. V gave up 6 bases and J gave up 3 bases, with 15 bases separating them. Germline V gene sequence: CDR1 DFQATT, CDR2 SNEGSKA (reference sequence). This CDR3 is 13 amino acids long.

The chain employs TRBV9 and TRBJ2-3; possible D gene TRBD1, 6 bases. CDR1 is SGDLS, CDR2 YYNGEE, per germline. The V gene lost 0 bases and the J gene lost 5 bases, with 19 bases spanning the gap. There are 17 residues in the CDR3. The CDR3 protein is CASSVGYRDIRGDTQYF. The CDR3 DNA reads TGTGCCAGCAGCGTAGGGTACCGGGACATCAGGGGAGATACGCAGTATTTT.

This clonotype was counted only a few times. J is TRBJ2-1 and V is TRBV7-2; 10 bases map to TRBD2. V trimming: 5 bases; J trimming: 8 bases; junction bases outside the gene matches: 9. The CDR3 contains 15 residues. Germline lookup yields CDR1 SGHTA and CDR2 FQGNSA. The CDR3 spells CASSTQLAGVYEQFF. In nucleotides, the CDR3 is TGTGCCAGCAGCACTCAGCTAGCGGGAGTATATGAGCAGTTCTTC.

The rearrangement joins TRBV29-1 to TRBJ2-2; unclear D gene. V dropped 3 bases and J dropped 4 bases, with 9 bases sitting between them. The CDR3 covers 13 residues. Germline V gene lookup returns CDR1 SQVTM and CDR2 ANQGSEA. The CDR3 here is CSVDGQSTGELFF. The CDR3 region has the DNA TGCAGCGTTGATGGCCAGAGCACCGGGGAGCTGTTTTTT.

A note on this clonotype: An end of the junction does not agree with germline; a read error may underlie this. The chain couples TRBV20-1 to TRBJ1-2, with a weak D call TRBD1 (6 bases). Germline V gene lookup returns CDR1 DFQATT and CDR2 SNEGSKA (reference sequence). The CDR3 sequence is 14 residues long. The CDR3 is CSARESGQSYDYTF. Here the CDR3 DNA reads TGCAGTGCTAGAGAGTCCGGACAGAGCTATGACTACACCTTC.

The chain carries TRBV6-5 and TRBJ1-5, with D hard to call. The CDR3 runs to 13 residues. The ends were cut back, 4 bases at V and 6 bases at J, with 10 bases in the middle. CDR1 and CDR2 (germline): MNHEY, SVGAGI. The CDR3 bases are TGTGCCAGCAGTTCCTCCGTGGGTCAGCCCCAGCATTTT. Protein sequence: CASSSSVGQPQHF.